What follows are 14 T cell receptor beta chains derived from one specimen sequenced in a study of cytotoxic CD8 clonotypes in ibrutinib-treated CLL. The method was immunoSEQ multiplex PCR; TCRdb's version includes in-frame clones alone and lacks a portion of them. The table has hundreds of thousands of clones, roughly 80% seen once; the top ten hold 5.5% to 8%. The material was PBMCs, obtained before ibrutinib treatment. The receptors stem from a human donor with chronic lymphocytic leukemia.

The chain combines TRBV4-2 with TRBJ2-7; D is perhaps TRBD1 (6 bases). CDR1 and CDR2 (germline): LGHNA, YNFKEQ. Trimming took 3 bases from V and 4 from J, leaving 10 bases between them. CDR3 size: 13 residues. The CDR3 DNA sequence: TGTGCCAGCAGCCACAGGGGTGGATACGAGCAGTACTTC. Its translation: CASSHRGGYEQYF.

The chain joins TRBV6-1 to TRBJ2-7; possible D gene TRBD2, 6 bases. The germline CDR1 and CDR2 sequences are MNHNS and SASEGT. The CDR3 runs to 16 residues. V dropped 2 bases and J dropped 5 bases, with 19 bases sitting between them. CDR3 protein: CASSELSAGRANEQYF. DNA of the CDR3: TGTGCCAGCAGTGAATTAAGTGCGGGAAGGGCGAACGAGCAGTACTTC.

This chain joins TRBV5-6 and TRBJ2-7, with a possible D match to TRBD2 (6 bases). V was trimmed by 0 bases and J by 0 bases, leaving 16 bases between them. CDR1 SGHDT and CDR2 YYEEEE come from the germline V gene. The CDR3 runs to 17 residues. CDR3 DNA sequence: TGTGCCAGCAGCTTGGGCACTAGCAGGGTCGACTCCTACGAGCAGTACTTC. Amino acids: CASSLGTSRVDSYEQYF.

The V call is TRBV6-5, the J call TRBJ2-7; tentatively, D is TRBD1 (6 bases). V lost 10 bases, J lost 7 bases, and 17 bases lay in between. In germline, CDR1 is MNHEY, CDR2 SVGAGI. The CDR3 is 12 residues long. CDR3 bases: TGTGCCACCCAGGGGCCTGGTGGGGAGCAGTACTTC. The encoded protein is CATQGPGGEQYF.

The chain recombines TRBV29-1 with TRBJ2-7; possibly TRBD1 for D (5 bases). CDR1 SQVTM and CDR2 ANQGSEA come from the germline V gene. This CDR3 has 13 residues. The V end lost 6 bases, the J end lost 3 bases, and 15 bases lay between the germline ends. CDR3 sequence: CSVANRLYYEQYF. DNA for the CDR3: TGCAGCGTGGCCAACAGGTTATACTACGAGCAGTACTTC.

The V and J genes are TRBV30 and TRBJ2-7, with 9 nucleotides matching TRBD2. This CDR3 region has 15 residues. Germline CDR1 is GTSNPN and CDR2 is SVGIG (reference sequence). V lost 2 bases and J lost 2; bases outside the gene matches: 7. The CDR3 protein is CAWSSPGLAAYEQYF. CDR3 DNA sequence: TGTGCCTGGAGTTCTCCGGGACTAGCAGCCTACGAGCAGTACTTC.

This chain uses TRBV9 with TRBJ2-3; 8 nucleotides agree with TRBD2. From germline, CDR1 is SGDLS and CDR2 YYNGEE. The CDR3 is made up of 17 amino acids. V lost 6 bases to trimming and J lost 6 bases; unmatched junction nucleotides: 18. The CDR3 DNA is TGTGCCAGCAATCTCGATTTTGGACTAGCTCGTTGGGATACGCAGTATTTT. It translates to CASNLDFGLARWDTQYF.

The chain combines TRBV6-5 with TRBJ2-1; 14 bases agree with TRBD2. This CDR3 spans 16 amino acids. J was trimmed by 8 bases and V by 4 bases; bases with no gene match: 7. Germline CDR1 and CDR2: MNHEY and SVGAGI. CDR3 region: CASSFGLAGGRHEQFF. The CDR3 DNA reads TGTGCCAGCAGTTTCGGACTAGCGGGAGGAAGGCATGAGCAGTTCTTC.

This clone turned up a few times. This sequence joins TRBV4-1 and TRBJ2-7; D possibly corresponds to TRBD2 (5 bases). V lost 1 base to trimming and J lost 1 base, with 11 bases between them. Germline V gene lookup returns CDR1 MGHRA and CDR2 YSYEKL. CDR3 length: 15 amino acids. CDR3 sequence (DNA): TGCGCCAGCAGCCAAGTGGTAGCGAAATCCTACGAGCAGTACTTC. Translation: CASSQVVAKSYEQYF.

V usage is TRBV4-1 and J usage is TRBJ2-7, with a possible D match to TRBD2 (5 bases). Germline V gene sequence: CDR1 MGHRA, CDR2 YSYEKL. Trimming took 0 bases from V and 7 from J, leaving 10 bases between them. The CDR3 has 13 amino acids. The CDR3 spells CASSQDARVEQYF. The DNA for the CDR3 is TGCGCCAGCAGCCAAGATGCGAGGGTGGAGCAGTACTTC.

This chain uses TRBV7-8 with TRBJ2-7; D uncertain. The CDR3 runs to 15 residues. V was shortened by 1 base and J by 2 bases, with 12 bases between the two germline ends. From germline, CDR1 is SGHVS and CDR2 FQNEAQ. CDR3 residues: CASSLEGRVTYEQYF. In DNA form, the CDR3 reads TGTGCCAGCAGCTTAGAAGGTAGGGTGACCTACGAGCAGTACTTC.

This clone was recorded once. The V and J genes are TRBV25-1 and TRBJ2-7; 7 nucleotides match TRBD2. The germline CDR1 and CDR2 sequences are MGHDK and SYGVNS. This CDR3 is built from 13 residues. The V and J ends lost 1 base and 6 bases, in that order; junction bases with no gene match: 3. CDR3 sequence reads: CASSESGGREQYF. CDR3 nucleotides: TGTGCCAGCAGTGAATCGGGGGGTCGCGAGCAGTACTTC.

In the case of this clone: The DNA is left out, because the CDR3 cannot be placed on it with certainty; the CDR3 is given as TCRdb lists it. This chain links TRBV5-4 with TRBJ1-2. CDR1 and CDR2 from the germline V gene are SGHNT and YYREEE (reference sequence). The CDR3 contains 17 residues when both ends are counted. CDR3 sequence reads: CASSPGLGTGGNYGYTF.

This chain uses TRBV27 with TRBJ2-3; TRBD2 is a possible D gene (6 bases). The germline V gene encodes CDR1 MNHEY and CDR2 SMNVEV (reference sequence). CDR3 length equals 12 residues. With 6 bases removed from V and 6 bases from J, the gap between germline ends came to 10 bases. CDR3 amino acids: CASRRTIDTQYF. CDR3 bases: TGTGCCAGCAGACGGACTATCGATACGCAGTATTTT.